These 5 T cell receptor beta chains came from one sample sequenced in a study of blood T cell repertoires in COVID-19. TCRdb's table, derived via immunoSEQ multiplex PCR, lists solely in-frame clones and lacks some. This sample has over 200,000 clones; about 85% occur once, and the top ten carry approximately 19%. The material sequenced was PBMCs or T cells enriched from blood (not recorded which). All receptors come from a man aged 35 to 55 who had recovered from COVID-19.

The chain recombines TRBV7-8 with TRBJ2-7; the D gene is possibly TRBD1 (5 bases). Germline V CDR1 and CDR2: SGHVS, FQNEAQ. The length of the CDR3 is 14 residues. The V end lost 2 bases, the J end lost 0 bases, and 8 bases lay between the germline ends. In DNA, the CDR3 is TGTGCCAGCAGCTTAACAGGCACCTCCTACGAGCAGTACTTC. Its protein is CASSLTGTSYEQYF.

Turning to this clone: Other DNA sequences from this sample encode an identical CDR3 as well. The gene calls are TRBV5-4 and TRBJ2-5, with D uncertain. Per germline, CDR1 SGHNT and CDR2 YYREEE (reference sequence). CDR3 length: 14 residues. Deletions cut 2 bases from V and 2 bases from J, with 10 bases between. DNA of the CDR3: TGTGCCAGCAGCTTTCTAGGCGGACAAGAGACCCAGTACTTC. As protein: CASSFLGGQETQYF.

This clone was detected a few times. The chain is built from TRBV19 and TRBJ1-5; TRBD1 agrees at 12 bases. Germline CDR1 LNHDA, CDR2 SQIVND (reference sequence). V shed 1 base and J 5 bases; nucleotides not matched to a gene: 3. The CDR3 totals 16 residues. CDR3: CASSIVGTGGDQPQHF. The CDR3 DNA follows: TGTGCCAGTAGTATAGTTGGGACAGGGGGCGATCAGCCCCAGCATTTT.

The genes are TRBV27 and TRBJ1-5, with D perhaps matching TRBD1 (6 bases). V shed 0 bases and J shed 3 bases, with 9 bases lying between them. The CDR3 loop spans 15 amino acids. The germline gives CDR1 MNHEY, CDR2 SMNVEV (reference sequence). CDR3 sequence (DNA): TGTGCCAGCAGTTTATCAGGGGGTAACAATCAGCCCCAGCATTTT. Translation gives CASSLSGGNNQPQHF.

The CDR3 spells CAWRRVPEGETQYF. As DNA, the CDR3 is TGTGCCTGGAGGCGGGTACCCGAAGGAGAGACCCAGTACTTC. The chain links TRBV30 to TRBJ2-5, with D possibly matching TRBD2 (5 bases). V shed 3 bases and J shed 4 bases, with 15 bases lying between them. This CDR3 has 14 amino acids. Germline V lookup: CDR1 GTSNPN, CDR2 SVGIG (reference sequence).